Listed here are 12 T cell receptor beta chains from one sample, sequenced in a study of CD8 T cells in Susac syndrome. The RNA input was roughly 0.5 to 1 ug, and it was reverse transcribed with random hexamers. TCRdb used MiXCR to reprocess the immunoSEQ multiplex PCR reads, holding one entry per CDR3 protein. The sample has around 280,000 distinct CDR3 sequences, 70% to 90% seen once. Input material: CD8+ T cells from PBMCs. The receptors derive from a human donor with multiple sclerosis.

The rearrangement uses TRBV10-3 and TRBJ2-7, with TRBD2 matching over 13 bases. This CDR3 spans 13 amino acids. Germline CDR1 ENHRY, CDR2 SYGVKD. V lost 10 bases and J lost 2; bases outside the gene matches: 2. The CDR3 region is CATGTSGTYEQYF. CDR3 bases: TGTGCCACCGGGACTAGCGGGACCTACGAGCAGTACTTC.

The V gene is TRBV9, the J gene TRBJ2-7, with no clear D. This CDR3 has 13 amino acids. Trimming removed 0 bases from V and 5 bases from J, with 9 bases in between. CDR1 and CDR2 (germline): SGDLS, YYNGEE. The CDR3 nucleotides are TGTGCCAGCAGCGTAGGGGGAAATCACGAGCAGTACTTC. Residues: CASSVGGNHEQYF.

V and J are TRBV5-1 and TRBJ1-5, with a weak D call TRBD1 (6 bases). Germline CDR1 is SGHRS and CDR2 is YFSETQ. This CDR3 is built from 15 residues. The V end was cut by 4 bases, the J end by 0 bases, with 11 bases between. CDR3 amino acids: CASSLMDSSNQPQHF. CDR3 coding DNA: TGCGCCAGCAGCCTGATGGACAGTAGCAATCAGCCCCAGCATTTT.

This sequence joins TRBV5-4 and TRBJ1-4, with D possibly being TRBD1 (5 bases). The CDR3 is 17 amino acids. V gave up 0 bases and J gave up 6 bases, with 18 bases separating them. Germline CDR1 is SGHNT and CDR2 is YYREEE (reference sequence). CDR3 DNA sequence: TGTGCCAGCAGCTTGGCGGTCGGGGGTCGAGGGGATGAAAAACTGTTTTTT. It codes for CASSLAVGGRGDEKLFF.

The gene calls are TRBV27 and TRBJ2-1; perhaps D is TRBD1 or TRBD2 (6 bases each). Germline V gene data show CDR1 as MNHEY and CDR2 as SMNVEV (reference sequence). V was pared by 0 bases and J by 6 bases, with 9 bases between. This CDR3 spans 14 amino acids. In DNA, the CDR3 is TGTGCCAGCAGTTTATCCAGGGGAGGCAATGAGCAGTTCTTC. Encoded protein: CASSLSRGGNEQFF.

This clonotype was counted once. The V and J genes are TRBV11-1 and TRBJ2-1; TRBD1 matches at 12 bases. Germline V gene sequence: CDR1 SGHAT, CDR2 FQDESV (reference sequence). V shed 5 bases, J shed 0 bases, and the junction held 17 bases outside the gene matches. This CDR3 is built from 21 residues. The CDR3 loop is CASSVGRDRGRTGSSYNEQFF. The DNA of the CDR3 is TGTGCCAGCAGCGTAGGCCGGGACAGGGGGCGCACCGGGAGCTCCTACAATGAGCAGTTCTTC.

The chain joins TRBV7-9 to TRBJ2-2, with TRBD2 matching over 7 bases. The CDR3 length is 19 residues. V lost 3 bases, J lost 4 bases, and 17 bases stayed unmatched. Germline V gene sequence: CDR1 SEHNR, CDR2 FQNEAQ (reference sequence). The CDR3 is CASSFKGGPASPGTGELFF. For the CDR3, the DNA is TGTGCCAGCAGCTTCAAGGGAGGGCCAGCATCTCCGGGCACCGGGGAGCTGTTTTTT.

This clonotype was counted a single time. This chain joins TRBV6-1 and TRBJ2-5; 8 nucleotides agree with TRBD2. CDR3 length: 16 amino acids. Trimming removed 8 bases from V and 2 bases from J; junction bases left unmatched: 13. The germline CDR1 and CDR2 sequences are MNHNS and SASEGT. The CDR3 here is CASRKTSGIRQETQYF. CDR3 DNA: TGTGCCAGCCGTAAAACTAGCGGAATTAGGCAAGAGACCCAGTACTTC.

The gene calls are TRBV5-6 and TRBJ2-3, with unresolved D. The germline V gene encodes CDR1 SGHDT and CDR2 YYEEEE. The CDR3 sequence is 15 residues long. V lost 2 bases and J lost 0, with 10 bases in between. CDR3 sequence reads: CASSLRQPSTDTQYF. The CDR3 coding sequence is TGTGCCAGCAGCTTAAGGCAGCCTAGCACAGATACGCAGTATTTT.

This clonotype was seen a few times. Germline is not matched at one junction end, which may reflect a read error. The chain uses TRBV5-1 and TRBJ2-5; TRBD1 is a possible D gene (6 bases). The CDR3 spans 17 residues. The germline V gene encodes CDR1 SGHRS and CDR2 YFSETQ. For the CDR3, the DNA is TGTGCCAGCAGCTTACCCAGGGGTAAAGTGTACCAAGAGACCCAGTACTTC. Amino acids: CASSLPRGKVYQETQYF.

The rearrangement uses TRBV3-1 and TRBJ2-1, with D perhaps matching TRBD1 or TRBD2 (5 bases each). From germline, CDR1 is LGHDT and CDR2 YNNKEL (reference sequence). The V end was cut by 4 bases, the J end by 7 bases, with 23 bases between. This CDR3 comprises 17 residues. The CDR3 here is CASSLGTFYRTGNEQFF. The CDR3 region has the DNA TGTGCCAGCAGCCTCGGGACCTTCTACCGTACCGGGAATGAGCAGTTCTTC.

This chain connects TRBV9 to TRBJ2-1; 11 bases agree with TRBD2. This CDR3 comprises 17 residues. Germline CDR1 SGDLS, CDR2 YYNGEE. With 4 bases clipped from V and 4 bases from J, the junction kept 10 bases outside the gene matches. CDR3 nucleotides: TGTGCCAGCAGCACCCCCGTAGCGGGAGGGTCTTACAATGAGCAGTTCTTC. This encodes CASSTPVAGGSYNEQFF.